This TCR beta chain appears in the sequencing data of a study of T-cell reconstitution after alpha-beta-depleted transplantation in children. The authors prepared the TCRbeta library with unique molecular identifiers. Using its own MiXCR run on the PCR reads, TCRdb lists one record per CDR3 protein. The sample carries hundreds of thousands of distinct CDR3 sequences, over 10% recorded once. The CDR3 sequence is 14 residues long. Germline lookup yields CDR1 KGHDR and CDR2 SFDVKD. The germline V and J ends were trimmed by 3 bases and 13 bases, with 19 bases remaining between them. This clonotype was counted ten times or more.

The V gene is TRBV24-1, the J gene TRBJ2-3; weak D call: TRBD2 (5 bases). The source of this sequence is a girl aged 2 to 10 with congenital amegakaryocytic thrombocytopenia, due to receive a stem cell transplant. The sequencing used PBMCs, collected before TCRalphabeta/CD19-depleted stem cell transplant. CDR3 in amino acids: CATSDRGSPIRKYF. CDR3 sequence (DNA): TGTGCCACCAGTGATCGCGGGTCCCCAATCCGAAAGTATTTT.